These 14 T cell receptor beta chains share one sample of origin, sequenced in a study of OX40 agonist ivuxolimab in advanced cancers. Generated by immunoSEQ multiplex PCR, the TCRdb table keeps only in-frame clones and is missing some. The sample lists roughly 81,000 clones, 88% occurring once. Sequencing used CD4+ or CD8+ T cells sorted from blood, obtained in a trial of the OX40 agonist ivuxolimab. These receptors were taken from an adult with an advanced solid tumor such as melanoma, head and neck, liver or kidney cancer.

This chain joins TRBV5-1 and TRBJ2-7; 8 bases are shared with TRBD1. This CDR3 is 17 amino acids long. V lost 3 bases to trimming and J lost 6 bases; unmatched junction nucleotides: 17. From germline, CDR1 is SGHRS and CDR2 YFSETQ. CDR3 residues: CASSSLPQGAQFGEQYF. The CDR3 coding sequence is TGCGCCAGCAGCTCCCTCCCCCAGGGGGCGCAGTTTGGCGAGCAGTACTTC.

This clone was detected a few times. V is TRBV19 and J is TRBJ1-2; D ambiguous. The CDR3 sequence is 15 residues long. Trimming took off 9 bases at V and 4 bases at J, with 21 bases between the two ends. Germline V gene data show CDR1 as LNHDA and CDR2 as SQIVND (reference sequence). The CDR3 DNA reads TGTGCCAGCCATCCTCGGGCCGTGAAAAGCTATGGCTACACCTTC. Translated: CASHPRAVKSYGYTF.

For the CDR3, the DNA is TGCGCCAGCAGCCCCCGTCTTGGACAGCCCCAGCATTTT. This gives the protein CASSPRLGQPQHF. This chain connects TRBV4-1 to TRBJ1-5; D is unclear. In germline, CDR1 is MGHRA, CDR2 YSYEKL. The CDR3 sequence is 13 residues long. The germline V and J ends were trimmed by 4 bases and 7 bases, with 11 bases remaining between them.

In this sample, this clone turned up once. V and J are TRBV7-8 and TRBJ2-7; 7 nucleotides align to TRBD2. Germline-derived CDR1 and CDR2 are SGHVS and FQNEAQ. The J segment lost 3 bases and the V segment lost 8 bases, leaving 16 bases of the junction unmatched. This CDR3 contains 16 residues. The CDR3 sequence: CASHPGLVGGNYEQYF. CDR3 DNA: TGTGCCAGCCACCCAGGACTAGTGGGGGGGAACTACGAGCAGTACTTC.

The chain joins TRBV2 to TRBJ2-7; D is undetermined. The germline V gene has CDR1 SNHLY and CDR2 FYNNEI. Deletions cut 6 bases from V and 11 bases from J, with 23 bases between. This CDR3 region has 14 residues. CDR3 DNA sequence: TGTGCCAGCAGCCCCCGGCCGCAGGATCCAGATAAGTACTTC. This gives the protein CASSPRPQDPDKYF. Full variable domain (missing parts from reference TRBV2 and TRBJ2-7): EPEVTQTPSHQVTQMGQEVILRCVPISNHLYFYWYRQILGQKVEFLVSFYNNEISEKSEIFDDQFSVERPDGSNFTLKIRSTKLEDSAMYFCASSPRPQDPDKYFGPGTRLTVT.

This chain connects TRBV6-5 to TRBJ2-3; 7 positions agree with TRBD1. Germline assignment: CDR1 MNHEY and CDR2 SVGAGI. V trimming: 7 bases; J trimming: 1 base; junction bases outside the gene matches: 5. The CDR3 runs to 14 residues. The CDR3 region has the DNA TGTGCCAGCACACGGGACAGCGGCACAGATACGCAGTATTTT. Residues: CASTRDSGTDTQYF.

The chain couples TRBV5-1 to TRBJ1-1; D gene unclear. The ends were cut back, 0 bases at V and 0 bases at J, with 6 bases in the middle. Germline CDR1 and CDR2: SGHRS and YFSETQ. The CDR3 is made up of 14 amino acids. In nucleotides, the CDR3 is TGCGCCAGCAGCTTGGACAGCATGAACACTGAAGCTTTCTTT. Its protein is CASSLDSMNTEAFF.

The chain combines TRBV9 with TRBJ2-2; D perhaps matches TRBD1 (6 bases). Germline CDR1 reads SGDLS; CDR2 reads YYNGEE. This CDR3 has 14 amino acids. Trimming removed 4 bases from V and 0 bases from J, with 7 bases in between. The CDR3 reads CASSQGPNTGELFF. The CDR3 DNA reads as TGTGCCAGCAGCCAGGGGCCGAACACCGGGGAGCTGTTTTTT.

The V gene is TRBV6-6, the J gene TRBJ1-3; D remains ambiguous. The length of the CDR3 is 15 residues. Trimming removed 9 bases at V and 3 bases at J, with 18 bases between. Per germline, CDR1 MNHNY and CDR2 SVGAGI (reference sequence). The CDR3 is CARGRVPLDGNTIYF. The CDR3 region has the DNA TGTGCCAGGGGTAGGGTCCCCTTGGATGGAAACACCATATATTTT.

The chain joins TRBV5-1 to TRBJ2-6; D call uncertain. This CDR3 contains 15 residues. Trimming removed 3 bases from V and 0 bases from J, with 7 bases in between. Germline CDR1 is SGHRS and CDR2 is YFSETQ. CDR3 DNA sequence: TGCGCCAGCAGCTGGGTAGGCTCTGGGGCCAACGTCCTGACTTTC. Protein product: CASSWVGSGANVLTF.

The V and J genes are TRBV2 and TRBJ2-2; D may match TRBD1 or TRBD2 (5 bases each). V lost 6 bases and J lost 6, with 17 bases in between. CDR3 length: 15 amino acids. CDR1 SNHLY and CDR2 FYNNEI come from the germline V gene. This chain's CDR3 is CASRPSGGVAGELFF. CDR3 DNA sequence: TGTGCCAGCAGACCTAGTGGGGGTGTGGCCGGGGAGCTGTTTTTT.

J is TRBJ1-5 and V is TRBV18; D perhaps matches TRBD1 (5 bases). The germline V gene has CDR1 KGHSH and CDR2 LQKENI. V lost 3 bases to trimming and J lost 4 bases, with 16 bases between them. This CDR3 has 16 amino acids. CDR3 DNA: TGTGCCAGCTCACCCCCGGGCAGGGAGGGTAATCAGCCCCAGCATTTT. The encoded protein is CASSPPGREGNQPQHF. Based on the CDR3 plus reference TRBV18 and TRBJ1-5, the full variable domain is NAGVMQNPRHLVRRRGQEARLRCSPMKGHSHVYWYRQLPEEGLKFMVYLQKENIIDESGMPKERFSAEFPKEGPSILRIQQVVRGDSAAYFCASSPPGREGNQPQHFGDGTRLSIL.

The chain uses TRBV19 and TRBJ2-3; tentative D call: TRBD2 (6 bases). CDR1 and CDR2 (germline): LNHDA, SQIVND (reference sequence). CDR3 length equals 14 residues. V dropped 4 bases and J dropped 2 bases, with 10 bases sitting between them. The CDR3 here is CASSSRESTDTQYF. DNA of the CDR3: TGTGCCAGTAGTAGCCGGGAGTCCACAGATACGCAGTATTTT. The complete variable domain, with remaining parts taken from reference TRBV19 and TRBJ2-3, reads DGGITQSPKYLFRKEGQNVTLSCEQNLNHDAMYWYRQDPGQGLRLIYYSQIVNDFQKGDIAEGYSVSREKKESFPLTVTSAQKNPTAFYLCASSSRESTDTQYFGPGTRLTVL.

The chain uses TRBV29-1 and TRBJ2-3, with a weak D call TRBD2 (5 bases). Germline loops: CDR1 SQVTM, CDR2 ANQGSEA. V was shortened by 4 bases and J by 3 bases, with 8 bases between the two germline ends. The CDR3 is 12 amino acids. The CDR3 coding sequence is TGCAGCGTTGGGGGAGAAACAGATACGCAGTATTTT. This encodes CSVGGETDTQYF.